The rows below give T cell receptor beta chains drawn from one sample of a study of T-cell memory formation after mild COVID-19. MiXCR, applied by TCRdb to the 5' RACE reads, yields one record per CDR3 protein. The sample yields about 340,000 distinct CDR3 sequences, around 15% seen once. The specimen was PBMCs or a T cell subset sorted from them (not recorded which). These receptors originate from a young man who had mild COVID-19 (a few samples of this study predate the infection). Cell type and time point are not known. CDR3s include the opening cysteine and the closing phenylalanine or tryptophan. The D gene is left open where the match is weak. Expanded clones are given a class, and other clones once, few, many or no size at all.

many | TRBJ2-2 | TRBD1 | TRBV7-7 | TGTGCCAGCAGCCCAGACGACAGGGGGACCACCGGGAACACCGGGGAGCTGTTTTTT | CASSPDDRGTTGNTGELFF
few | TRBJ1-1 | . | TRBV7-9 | TGTGCCAGCACCACGACGGGGCATAACGCTGAAGCTTTCTTT | CASTTTGHNAEAFF
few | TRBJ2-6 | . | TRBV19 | TGTGCCAGTAGTTTCCGGGACACCTCTGGGGCCAACGTCCTGACTTTC | CASSFRDTSGANVLTF
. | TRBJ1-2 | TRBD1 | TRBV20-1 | TGCAGTGCTAGACAGGGGGACTATGGCTACACCTTC | CSARQGDYGYTF
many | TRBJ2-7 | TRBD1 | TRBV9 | TGTGCCAGCAGCGCATACGGGACAGGGGAGCAGTACTTC | CASSAYGTGEQYF
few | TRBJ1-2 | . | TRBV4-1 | TGCGCCAGCAGCCAAGATAGCACTAACTATGGCTACACCTTC | CASSQDSTNYGYTF
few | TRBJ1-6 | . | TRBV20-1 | TGCAGTGCTCACCGAGGGGGCTCCTATAATTCACCCCTCCACTTT | CSAHRGGSYNSPLHF
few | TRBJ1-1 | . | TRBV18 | TGTGCCAGCTCCACGACGGGACATCTGAACACTGAAGCTTTCTTT | CASSTTGHLNTEAFF
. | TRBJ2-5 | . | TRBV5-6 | TGTGCCAGCAGCTTGGTGTGGGGACCCCAGTACTTC | CASSLVWGPQYF
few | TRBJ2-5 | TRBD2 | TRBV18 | TGTGCCAGCTCACGGACTAGCGGGGGGGCCGGAGGAGAGACCCAGTACTTC | CASSRTSGGAGGETQYF
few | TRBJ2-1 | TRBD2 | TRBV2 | TGTGCCAGCAGTGGACCTAGCGGGGTGGGGAATGAGCAGTTCTTC | CASSGPSGVGNEQFF
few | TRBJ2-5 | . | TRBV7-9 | TGTGCCAGCAGTTCCAGGGAAGTACAAGAGACCCAGTACTTC | CASSSREVQETQYF
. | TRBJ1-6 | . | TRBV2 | TGTGCCAGCAGTGAAGCGCTGGGGTACCTCCACTTT | CASSEALGYLHF
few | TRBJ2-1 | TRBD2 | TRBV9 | TGTGCCAGCAGCGCCGGGGTGGGACTAGTTGGAAATGAGCAGTTCTTC | CASSAGVGLVGNEQFF
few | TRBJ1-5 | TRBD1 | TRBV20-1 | TGCAGTGCTAGAGCTTTGGGGACAGTAAATCAGCCCCAGCATTTT | CSARALGTVNQPQHF
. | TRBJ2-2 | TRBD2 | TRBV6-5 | TGTGCCAGCAGCACTAGCGCCGATTTACTCACCGGGGAGCTGTTTTTT | CASSTSADLLTGELFF
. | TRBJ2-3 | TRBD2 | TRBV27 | TGTGCCAGCGGTAGCGGGGCGAGAGATACGCAGTATTTT | CASGSGARDTQYF
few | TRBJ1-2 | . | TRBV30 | TGTGCCTGGAGGAGATACTATGGCTACACCTTC | CAWRRYYGYTF
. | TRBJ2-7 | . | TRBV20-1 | TGCAGTGCTAGCCAGGGACCAACCTACGAGCAGTACTTC | CSASQGPTYEQYF
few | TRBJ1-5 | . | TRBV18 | TGTGCCAGCTCATGGGCAGACAATCAGCCCCAGCATTTT | CASSWADNQPQHF
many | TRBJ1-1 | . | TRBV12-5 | TGTGCTAGTGGTTTGCAGGGGAACACTGAAGCTTTCTTT | CASGLQGNTEAFF
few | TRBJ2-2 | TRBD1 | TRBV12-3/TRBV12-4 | TGTGCCAGCAGTCCAGACAGGGCCACCGGGGAGCTGTTTTTT | CASSPDRATGELFF
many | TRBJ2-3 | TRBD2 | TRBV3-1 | TGTGCCAGCAGCCAAGACGCGCGGGGGGGGCCCTGGGATACGCAGTATTTT | CASSQDARGGPWDTQYF